This T cell receptor (beta chain) was recovered during a study of control samples from healthy donors and cancer patients. The V end was cut by 4 bases, the J end by 6 bases, with 15 bases between. There are 13 residues in the CDR3. CDR1 GTSNPN and CDR2 SVGIG come from the germline V gene (reference sequence). The table came from immunoSEQ multiplex PCR; TCRdb's copy has only in-frame clones and leaves some out. The table includes fewer than 60,000 clones, around 87% detected once. V usage is TRBV30 and J usage is TRBJ2-5, with TRBD2 as a possible D gene (6 bases). This clonotype originated in a woman in her sixties with lung cancer. Sample: PBMCs. For the CDR3, the DNA is TGTGCCTGGACCGTCGGGGGTGGAAAGACCCAGTACTTC. Its protein product is CAWTVGGGKTQYF.